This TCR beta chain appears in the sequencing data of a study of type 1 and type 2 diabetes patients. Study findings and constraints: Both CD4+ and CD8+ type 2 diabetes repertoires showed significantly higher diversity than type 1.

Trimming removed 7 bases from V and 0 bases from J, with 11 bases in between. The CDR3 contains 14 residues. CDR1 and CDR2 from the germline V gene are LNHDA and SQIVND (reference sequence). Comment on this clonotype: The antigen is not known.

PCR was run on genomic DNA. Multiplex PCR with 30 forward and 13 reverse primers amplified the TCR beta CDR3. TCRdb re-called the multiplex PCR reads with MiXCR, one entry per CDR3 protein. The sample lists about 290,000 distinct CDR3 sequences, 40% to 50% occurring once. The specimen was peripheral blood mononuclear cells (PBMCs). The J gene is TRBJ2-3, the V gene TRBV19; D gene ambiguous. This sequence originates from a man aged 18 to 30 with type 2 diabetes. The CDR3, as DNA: TGTGCCAGTACCATTTTCGGGAGCACAGATACGCAGTATTTT. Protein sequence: CASTIFGSTDTQYF.